This note documents a single T cell receptor beta chain sequence. The antigen remains unidentified. Use of 60 Vbeta and 13 Jbeta primers characterized the PCR. Generated by immunoSEQ multiplex PCR, the TCRdb table keeps only in-frame clones and is missing some. The sample lists 180,000 or so clones; over 60% were seen once. The data were obtained in a study of cytomegalovirus exposure and HLA in healthy donors. Overall study: In an earlier analysis, 95 million to 140 million unique TCR beta sequences were found from some 200 million T cells. The early release's HLA-typed donors yielded roughly 85 million unique TCRs.

Study results and limitations: The study dropped some indistinguishable V segments, TRBV6-2 and TRBV6-3 among them. In a later analysis, HLA-associated beta chains showed higher expansion and lower generation probabilities than comparable chains.

Germline assignment: CDR1 ENHRY and CDR2 SYGVKD. This CDR3 has 13 amino acids. The V end was cut by 3 bases, the J end by 5 bases, with 5 bases between. The gene calls are TRBV10-3 and TRBJ1-6, with unresolved D. This TCR was recovered from a man between 50 and 59 years old in good health and CMV-seropositive. Sequenced material: PBMCs. Written as DNA, the CDR3 is TGTGCCATCAGTGACGGAGATAATTCACCCCTCCACTTT. Translated, it gives CAISDGDNSPLHF.